Listed below are T cell receptor beta chains from one sample, sequenced in a study of shared clonotypes between healthy human individuals. Repertoires were generated with immunoSEQ multiplex PCR, while TCRdb's copy carries only in-frame clones and drops some. The sample includes 300,000 to 400,000 clones, 74% of them seen just once. Specimen: memory CD4+ T cells sorted from blood. The receptors come from a man aged 25 to 40 in good health. CDR3s include the opening cysteine and the closing phenylalanine or tryptophan. A D gene is named only where the DNA matches it firmly. Expanded clones get a size class; other rows say once, few or many, or leave the size out.

J	V	D	size	CDR3	DNA
TRBJ2-3	TRBV7-2	.	.	CASSFRPDISTDTQYF	TGTGCCAGCAGCTTCAGGCCGGACATAAGCACAGATACGCAGTATTTT
TRBJ2-1	TRBV2	TRBD1	.	CASSERTGGYSSYNEQFF	TGTGCCAGCAGTGAACGCACAGGGGGCTACAGCTCCTACAATGAGCAGTTCTTC
TRBJ2-1	TRBV6-4	.	.	CASSPLAGSYNEQFF	TGTGCCAGCAGTCCTCTGGCGGGCTCCTACAATGAGCAGTTCTTC
TRBJ2-1	TRBV21-1	.	few	CASSKEGVYNEQFF	TGTGCCAGCAGCAAAGAGGGGGTCTACAATGAGCAGTTCTTC
TRBJ2-3	TRBV6-1	.	.	CATSYGTDTQYF	TGTGCCACGAGTTATGGCACAGATACGCAGTATTTT
TRBJ2-5	TRBV11-2	.	.	CASSPRTGRVGQETQYF	TGTGCCAGCAGCCCAAGGACAGGGAGGGTAGGGCAAGAGACCCAGTACTTC
TRBJ2-1	TRBV11-3	TRBD2	.	CASSFGTSGSGEQFF	TGTGCCAGCAGCTTCGGGACTAGCGGGAGTGGCGAGCAGTTCTTC
TRBJ2-7	TRBV20-1	.	.	CSARGGEQYF	TGCAGTGCTAGAGGGGGGGAGCAGTACTTC
TRBJ1-4	TRBV5-1	.	few	CASSLSTNEKLFF	TGCGCCAGCAGCTTGAGTACTAATGAAAAACTGTTTTTT
TRBJ1-2	TRBV7-3	TRBD1	.	CASSSGQAYGYTF	TGTGCCAGCAGCTCGGGACAGGCGTATGGCTACACCTTC
TRBJ2-5	TRBV11-3	.	.	CASSLGRGHGLEETQYF	TGTGCCAGCAGCTTAGGGCGAGGACACGGACTGGAAGAGACCCAGTACTTC
TRBJ2-3	TRBV2	TRBD2	.	CASMGGDPYGIKTDTQYF	TGTGCCAGCATGGGGGGGGACCCCTACGGGATAAAGACAGATACGCAGTATTTT
TRBJ2-1	TRBV11-2	.	.	CASSLFLGEQFF	TGTGCCAGCAGCTTATTTTTAGGCGAGCAGTTCTTC
TRBJ2-7	TRBV5-4	.	.	CASSGGGYEQYF	TGTGCCAGCAGCGGGGGTGGCTACGAGCAGTACTTC
TRBJ2-7	TRBV6-1	.	few	CASSEGHGYGPYEQYF	TGTGCCAGCAGTGAAGGTCACGGCTACGGGCCCTACGAGCAGTACTTC
TRBJ2-6	TRBV2	.	.	CASSAPSSGANVLTF	TGTGCCAGCAGTGCCCCCAGCTCTGGGGCCAACGTCCTGACTTTC
TRBJ1-1	TRBV27	.	.	CASSKSGGTEAFF	TGTGCCAGCAGTAAGAGCGGGGGCACTGAAGCTTTCTTT
TRBJ2-7	TRBV7-8	.	.	CASSLAGASYGQYF	TGTGCCAGCAGCTTAGCGGGAGCCTCCTACGGGCAGTACTTC
TRBJ1-2	TRBV7-2	.	once	CASSLDKNYGYTF	TGTGCCAGCAGCCTGGACAAAAACTATGGCTACACCTTC